Listed below are T cell receptor beta chains from one sample, sequenced in a study of blood T cells in healthy people across ages. A single record per CDR3 protein comes from TCRdb applying MiXCR to the 5' RACE reads. The data contain more than 1 million distinct CDR3 sequences, more than 40% of them seen just once; the ten biggest clones take up under 20%. Sample: blood. Source of these receptors: a woman aged 60-75 years in good health. Both conserved end residues are part of each CDR3. D genes are given only for firm matches. Rows may omit the clone size; those that give it use once, few, many or a size class.

J gene | V gene | D gene | CDR3 length | clone size | CDR3 protein | CDR3 DNA
TRBJ1-4 | TRBV2 | TRBD1 | 14 | . | CASIRDRVDEKLFF | TGTGCCAGCATCCGCGACAGGGTTGACGAAAAACTGTTTTTT
TRBJ1-2 | TRBV10-3 | . | 14 | few | CAISESGGADGYTF | TGTGCCATCAGTGAGTCTGGGGGCGCGGATGGCTACACCTTC
TRBJ2-3 | TRBV25-1 | TRBD2 | 17 | many | CASTPNTGLATGPTQYF | TGTGCCAGCACCCCAAATACCGGACTAGCGACCGGCCCGACGCAGTATTTT
TRBJ2-7 | TRBV4-1 | TRBD1 | 15 | . | CASSQDGTGWREQYF | TGCGCCAGCAGCCAAGATGGGACAGGGTGGCGCGAGCAGTACTTC
TRBJ1-5 | TRBV5-1 | . | 14 | few | CASSPEGGRQPQHF | TGCGCCAGCAGCCCTGAGGGGGGGCGGCAGCCCCAGCATTTT
TRBJ2-1 | TRBV7-9 | . | 14 | . | CASSLETQSDEQFF | TGTGCCAGCAGCTTAGAGACCCAGAGTGATGAGCAGTTCTTC
TRBJ2-2 | TRBV9 | . | 19 | . | CASSPQLPGLNQNTGELFF | TGTGCCAGCAGCCCCCAACTCCCAGGCCTTAACCAGAACACCGGGGAGCTGTTTTTT
TRBJ2-1 | TRBV29-1 | . | 12 | . | CSVNKLDFEQFF | TGCAGCGTTAATAAACTAGATTTTGAGCAGTTCTTC
TRBJ1-1 | TRBV6-1 | TRBD1 | 14 | . | CASSEYTGVTEAFF | TGTGCCAGCAGTGAGTACACAGGGGTTACTGAAGCTTTCTTT
TRBJ2-7 | TRBV4-2 | . | 13 | many | CASSALRNYEQYF | TGTGCCAGCAGCGCATTGCGGAACTACGAGCAGTACTTC
TRBJ2-1 | TRBV27 | . | 15 | . | CASSHPGTGINEQFF | TGTGCCAGCAGCCATCCTGGAACCGGGATAAATGAGCAGTTCTTC
TRBJ2-3 | TRBV2 | TRBD1 | 15 | . | CASIQGARTSDTQYF | TGTGCCAGCATACAGGGGGCTAGAACATCAGATACGCAGTATTTT
TRBJ2-5 | TRBV25-1 | . | 14 | once | CASSDQTDQETQYF | TGTGCCAGCAGTGACCAGACGGACCAAGAGACCCAGTACTTC
TRBJ2-7 | TRBV10-3 | TRBD1 | 12 | . | CAIGTGNNEQYF | TGTGCCATTGGGACAGGGAATAACGAGCAGTACTTC
TRBJ2-5 | TRBV2 | TRBD2 | 15 | few | CASSRTSGSFNEQYF | TGTGCCAGCAGTAGGACTAGCGGGAGCTTCAATGAGCAGTACTTC
TRBJ2-7 | TRBV5-5 | . | 14 | few | CASSHSSSEREQYF | TGTGCCAGCAGCCATTCCTCCTCGGAACGCGAGCAGTACTTC